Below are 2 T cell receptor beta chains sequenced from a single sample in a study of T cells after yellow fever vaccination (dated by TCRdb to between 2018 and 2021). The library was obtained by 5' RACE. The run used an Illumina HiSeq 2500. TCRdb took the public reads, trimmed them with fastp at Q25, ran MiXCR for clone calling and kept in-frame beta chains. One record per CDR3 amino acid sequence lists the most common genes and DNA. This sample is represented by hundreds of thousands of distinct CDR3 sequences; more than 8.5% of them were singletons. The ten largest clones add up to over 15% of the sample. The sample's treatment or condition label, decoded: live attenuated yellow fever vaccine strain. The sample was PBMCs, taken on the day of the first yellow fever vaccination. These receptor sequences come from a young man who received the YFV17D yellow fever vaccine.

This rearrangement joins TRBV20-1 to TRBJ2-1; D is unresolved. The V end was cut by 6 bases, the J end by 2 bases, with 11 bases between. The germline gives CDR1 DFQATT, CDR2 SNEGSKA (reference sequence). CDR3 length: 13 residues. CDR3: CSAERQPYNEQFF. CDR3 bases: TGCAGTGCCGAGCGCCAACCCTACAATGAGCAGTTCTTC.

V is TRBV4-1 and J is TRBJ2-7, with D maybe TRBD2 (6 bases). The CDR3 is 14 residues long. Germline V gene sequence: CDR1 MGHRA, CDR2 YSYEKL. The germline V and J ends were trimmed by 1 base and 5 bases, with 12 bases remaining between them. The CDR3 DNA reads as TGCGCCAGCAGCCAAGCCGGGGGTTTCAACGAGCAGTACTTC. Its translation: CASSQAGGFNEQYF.